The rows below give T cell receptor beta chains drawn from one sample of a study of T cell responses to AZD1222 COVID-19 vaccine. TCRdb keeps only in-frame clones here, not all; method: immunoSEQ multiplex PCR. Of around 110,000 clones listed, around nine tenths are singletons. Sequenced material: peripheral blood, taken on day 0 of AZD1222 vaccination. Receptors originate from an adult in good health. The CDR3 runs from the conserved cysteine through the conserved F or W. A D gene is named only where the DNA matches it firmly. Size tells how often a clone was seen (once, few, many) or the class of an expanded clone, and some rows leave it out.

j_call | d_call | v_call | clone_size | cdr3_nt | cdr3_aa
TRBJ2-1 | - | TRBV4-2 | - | TGTGCCAGCAGCCAAGATAGTGAAGGGACACCGCAGTTCTTC | CASSQDSEGTPQFF
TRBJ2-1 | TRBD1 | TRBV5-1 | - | TGCGCCAGCAGCGGCCGGGACAGGCTAAATGAGCAGTTCTTC | CASSGRDRLNEQFF
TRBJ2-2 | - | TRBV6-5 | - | TGTGCCAGCAGTTCTATTGCGATCGGGGAGCTGTTTTTT | CASSSIAIGELFF
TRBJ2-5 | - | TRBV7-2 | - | TGTGCCAGCAGCGCCAACAGGGACCGCTTTGATGAGACCCAGTACTTC | CASSANRDRFDETQYF
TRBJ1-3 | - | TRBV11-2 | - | TGTGCCAGCAGCTTTCTAAAGCCCTCGGGACACCACTCTGGAAACACCATATATTTT | CASSFLKPSGHHSGNTIYF
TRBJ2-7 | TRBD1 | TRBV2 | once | TGTGCCAGCAGTTCAGACCAGGGGGCGCAGTACTTC | CASSSDQGAQYF
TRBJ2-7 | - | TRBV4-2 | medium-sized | TGTGCCAGCAGCCAAGAGGCGGGGGCCTCCTACGAGCAGTACTTC | CASSQEAGASYEQYF
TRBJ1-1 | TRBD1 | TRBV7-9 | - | TGTGCCAGCAGCAAAACAGGGGGCATCGAAGCTTTCTTT | CASSKTGGIEAFF
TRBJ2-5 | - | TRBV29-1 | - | TGCAGCGCCGGGGGATTACAAGAGACCCAGTACTTC | CSAGGLQETQYF
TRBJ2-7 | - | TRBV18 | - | TGTGCCAGCTCACTCACTTGGGACATGAAATCCTACGAGCAGTACTTC | CASSLTWDMKSYEQYF
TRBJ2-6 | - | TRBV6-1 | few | TGTGCCAGCAGTGAAAGGGCCACTGGGGCCAACGTCCTGACTTTC | CASSERATGANVLTF
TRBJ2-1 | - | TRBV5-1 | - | TGCGCCAGCAGCTTGGAGGCTAGGGGGAGCTCCTACAATGAGCAGTTCTTC | CASSLEARGSSYNEQFF
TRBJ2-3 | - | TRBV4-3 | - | TGCGCCAGCAGCCAAGAAACGGCGGGGACCCGCACAGATACGCAGTATTTT | CASSQETAGTRTDTQYF
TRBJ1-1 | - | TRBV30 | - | TGTGCCTTAGGGAGCACTGAAGCTTTCTTT | CALGSTEAFF
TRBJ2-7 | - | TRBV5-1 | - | TGCGCCAGCAGCTTGTGGGCCACTGACGAGCAGTACTTC | CASSLWATDEQYF
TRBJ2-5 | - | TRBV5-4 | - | TGTGCCAGCAGCAAGAGTGCGGGGCAAGAGACCCAGTACTTC | CASSKSAGQETQYF
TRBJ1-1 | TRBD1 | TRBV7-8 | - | TGTGCCAGCAGCTTAGTAGCTGGGACAGGGGGCACTGAAGCTTTCTTT | CASSLVAGTGGTEAFF
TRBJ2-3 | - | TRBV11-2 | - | TGTGCCAGCAGCTCAGTCGCCGACGGTACGCAGTATTTT | CASSSVADGTQYF
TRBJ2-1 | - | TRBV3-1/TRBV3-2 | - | TGTGCCAGCAGCCGCCTTACTAGCACCGGGGTGAATGAGCAGTTCTTC | CASSRLTSTGVNEQFF
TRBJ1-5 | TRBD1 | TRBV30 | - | TGTGCCTGGTCCCCGGGACAGGGTAGCAATCAGCCCCAGCATTTT | CAWSPGQGSNQPQHF
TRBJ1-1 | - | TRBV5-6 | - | TGTGCCAGCAGCTTTCGGCCAGGTTCTGAAGCTTTCTTT | CASSFRPGSEAFF
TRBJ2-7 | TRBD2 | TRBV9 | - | TGTGCCAGCAGCGTAGATGTGGGACTAGCCTACGAGCAGTACTTC | CASSVDVGLAYEQYF
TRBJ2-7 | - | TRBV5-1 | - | TGCGCCAGCAGCTTGTCGGACTACTACGAGCAGTACTTC | CASSLSDYYEQYF
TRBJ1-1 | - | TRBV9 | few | TGTGCCAGCAGCGCAAATTCACCCGGTGAAGCTTTCTTT | CASSANSPGEAFF
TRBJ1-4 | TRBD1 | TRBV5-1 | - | TGCGCCAGCAGGGCTGACAGGGAAGGGGAAAAACTGTTTTTT | CASRADREGEKLFF
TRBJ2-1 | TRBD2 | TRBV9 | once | TGTGCCAGCAGCCCACACTCTCTAGCGGGGGGGCCGAATGAGCAGTTCTTC | CASSPHSLAGGPNEQFF
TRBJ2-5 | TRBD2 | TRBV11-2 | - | TGTGCCAGCAGTCCTATGCGGGGGGGAGAAGAGACCCAGTACTTC | CASSPMRGGEETQYF
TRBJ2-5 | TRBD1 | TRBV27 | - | TGTGCCAGCAGTTTAGGGACAGGGTCAGAGACCCAGTACTTC | CASSLGTGSETQYF
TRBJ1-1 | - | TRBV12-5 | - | TGTGCTAGTGGTTTGGACGGGGCGGTACTTGAAGCTTTCTTT | CASGLDGAVLEAFF
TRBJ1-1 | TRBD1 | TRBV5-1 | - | TGCGCCAGCAGCTGGGACAGGGTGGTCACTGAAGCTTTCTTT | CASSWDRVVTEAFF
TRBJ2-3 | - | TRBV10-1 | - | TGCGCCAGCAGTGGAAATGGCCTAGCGCCTAGCACAGATACGCAGTATTTT | CASSGNGLAPSTDTQYF
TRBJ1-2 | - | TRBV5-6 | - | TGTGCCAGCAGCTTGGTGGCGGGTTGGGGCTACACCTTC | CASSLVAGWGYTF
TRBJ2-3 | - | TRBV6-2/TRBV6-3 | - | TGTGCCAGCAGTTACTCGTTGGCGGATACGCAGTATTTT | CASSYSLADTQYF
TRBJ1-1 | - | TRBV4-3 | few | TGCGCCAGCAGCCGAGTACAGGGTGAAGCTTTCTTT | CASSRVQGEAFF
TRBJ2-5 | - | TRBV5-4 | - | TGTGCCAGCAGCTTGGTAGGGCAAGAGACCCAGTACTTC | CASSLVGQETQYF
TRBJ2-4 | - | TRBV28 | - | TGTGCCAGCAGTTTTCCAGGCCCCGGTCGGAACATTCAGTACTTC | CASSFPGPGRNIQYF
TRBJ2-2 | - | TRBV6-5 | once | TGTGCCAGCAGTTACGGTGACACCGGGGAGCTGTTTTTT | CASSYGDTGELFF
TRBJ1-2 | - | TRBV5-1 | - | TGCGCCAGCAGCTTTGAAATAGGGACGCAGGGCTACACCTTC | CASSFEIGTQGYTF
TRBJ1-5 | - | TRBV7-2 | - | TGTGCCAGCAGCTCAGGACTCGCGAATCAGCCCCAGCATTTT | CASSSGLANQPQHF
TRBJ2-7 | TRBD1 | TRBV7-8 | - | TGTGCCAGCAGCTTTGGGACAGGCGCCGAGCAGTACTTC | CASSFGTGAEQYF
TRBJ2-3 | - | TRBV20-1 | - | TGCAGTGCTACGTTAACAGATACGCAGTATTTT | CSATLTDTQYF
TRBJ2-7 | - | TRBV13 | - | TGTGCCAGCAGCCCCCCTTTCGAGTACGAGCAGTACTTC | CASSPPFEYEQYF
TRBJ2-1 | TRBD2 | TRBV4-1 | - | TGCGCCAGCAGCCAAGAGAGGCGGGGGGCTACCTACAATGAGCAGTTCTTC | CASSQERRGATYNEQFF
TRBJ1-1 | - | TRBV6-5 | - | TGTGCCAGCAGCACTAGGGACCCGAACACTGAAGCTTTCTTT | CASSTRDPNTEAFF
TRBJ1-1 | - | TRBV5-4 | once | TGTGCCAGCAGCCATCCCCCCAGGGGAGGGAACACTGAAGCTTTCTTT | CASSHPPRGGNTEAFF
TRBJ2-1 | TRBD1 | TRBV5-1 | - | TGCGCCAGCACCGTCCTGCAGGGGGATCCCGACAATGAGCAGTTCTTC | CASTVLQGDPDNEQFF
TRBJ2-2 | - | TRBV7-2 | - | TGTGCCAGCCGAACAGGGAGGAATACCGGGGAGCTGTTTTTT | CASRTGRNTGELFF
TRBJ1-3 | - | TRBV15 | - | TGTGCCACCAGCAGAAATGGGAGGGTTCTGACGGGTGGTGGGAACACCATATATTTT | CATSRNGRVLTGGGNTIYF
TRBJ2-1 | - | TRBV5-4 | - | TGTGCCAGCAGCTTGGCTGGGGGCCTTAATGAGCAGTTCTTC | CASSLAGGLNEQFF
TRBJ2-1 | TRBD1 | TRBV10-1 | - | TGCGCCAGCAGTGAGTGGTCCGGACAGGGGGTACGGGAGCAGTTCTTC | CASSEWSGQGVREQFF
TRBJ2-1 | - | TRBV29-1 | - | TGCAGCGTTGCAACCTACAATGAGCAGTTCTTC | CSVATYNEQFF
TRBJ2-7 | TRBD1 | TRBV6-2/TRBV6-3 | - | TGTGCCAGCAGTTACTCGGGACAGCTATACTCCTACGAGCAGTACTTC | CASSYSGQLYSYEQYF
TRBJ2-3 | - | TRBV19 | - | TGTGCCAGTAGTATAAGGGGGACACGTTGGGAAGGGCAAGATACGCAGTATTTT | CASSIRGTRWEGQDTQYF
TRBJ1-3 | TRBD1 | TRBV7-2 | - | TGTGCCAGCAGCCCCCAGGGGGGCAGGGCTACGGGAAACACCATATATTTT | CASSPQGGRATGNTIYF
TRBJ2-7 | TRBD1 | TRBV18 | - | TGTGCCAGCTCACGACAGCAGGGGGCCGGAGACGAGCAGTACTTC | CASSRQQGAGDEQYF